This TCR beta chain was found in a study of T cells in Graves' hyperthyroidism and ophthalmopathy. The CDR3 sequence is 13 residues long. Germline V gene lookup returns CDR1 DFQATT and CDR2 SNEGSKA (reference sequence). With 3 bases removed from V and 3 bases from J, the gap between germline ends came to 12 bases. Ten or more counts support this clonotype. Amplified regions were TCR beta CDR3 sequences from RNA transcripts. TCR CDR3 underwent first-round RT-PCR with the HTBI primer set. TCRdb ran MiXCR on the multiplex PCR reads and lists one entry per CDR3 protein. The sample contains 600,000 or so distinct CDR3 sequences, about 15% of which appear only once.

The sequenced material came from blood. The sequence derives from a woman aged 50 to 65 with Graves' ophthalmopathy. The V call is TRBV20-1, the J call TRBJ2-7; TRBD2 might be the D (5 bases). The CDR3 DNA sequence: TGCAGTGCTAGGACTCGACGGGACTACGAGCAGTACTTC. Translating it yields CSARTRRDYEQYF.